Shown below are 14 T cell receptor beta chains from a single sample sequenced in a study of beta chain features in type 1 diabetes. Findings and caveats of the study: Moderate but significant shortening of TCRB CDR3s was recorded in all four CD4+ subsets from Type 1 diabetes patients.

Every isolated RNA sample was fully reverse transcribed, so sequencing captured expressed TCRB transcripts. Assay: immunoSEQ multiplex PCR; the TCRdb copy retains only in-frame clones and omits some. The data contain about 660,000 clones, roughly an eighth of them singletons. These receptors have no known antigen. Sample: naive CD4+ T cells from blood. These receptors originate from a man younger than 35 with type 1 diabetes.

The sample holds a few counts of this clone. The gene calls are TRBV7-2 and TRBJ2-1; D not certain. Germline V gives CDR1 SGHTA, CDR2 FQGNSA. V was cut by 4 bases and J by 13 bases, with 14 bases left in between. There are 12 residues in the CDR3. The CDR3 DNA sequence: TGTGCCAGCAGCTCCGCAAAAATTAAACAGTTCTTC. It is translated as CASSSAKIKQFF.

There are a few counts of this clone. The CDR3 coding sequence is TGCAGTGCTATATCCCTGTACGAGCAGTACTTC. The encoded protein is CSAISLYEQYF. V is TRBV20-1 and J is TRBJ2-7, with no clear D. This CDR3 is built from 11 residues. V was clipped by 4 bases and J by 4 bases, with 8 bases between them. Germline lookup yields CDR1 DFQATT and CDR2 SNEGSKA (reference sequence).

There are a few counts of this clone. The CDR3 loop is CAISEGGLQETQYF. CDR3 nucleotides: TGTGCCATCAGTGAAGGGGGGCTCCAAGAGACCCAGTACTTC. The chain is built from TRBV10-3 and TRBJ2-5; D may be TRBD1 or TRBD2 (6 bases each). This CDR3 comprises 14 residues. Germline CDR1 is ENHRY and CDR2 is SYGVKD. V lost 3 bases and J lost 1, with 9 bases in between.

This clone was recorded a few times. The rearrangement links TRBV18 to TRBJ1-3; D call uncertain. The CDR3 contains 15 residues. The germline CDR1 and CDR2 sequences are KGHSH and LQKENI. V lost 0 bases to trimming and J lost 3 bases, with 9 bases between them. DNA for the CDR3: TGTGCCAGCTCACCACCGGTGGTATATGGAAACACCATATATTTT. It codes for CASSPPVVYGNTIYF.

This clone was seen only a few times. For the CDR3, the DNA is TGTGCCAGCAGCGTAGCAGGGATAACGCAGTATTTT. It encodes CASSVAGITQYF. This rearrangement joins TRBV9 to TRBJ2-3; tentatively, D is TRBD1 (5 bases). The germline gives CDR1 SGDLS, CDR2 YYNGEE. Trimming cost V 0 bases and J 9 bases, with 8 bases left between them. The CDR3 runs to 12 residues.

The chain joins TRBV6-1 to TRBJ1-4, with D possibly TRBD1 on 6 matching bases. The germline V and J ends were trimmed by 2 bases and 4 bases, with 11 bases remaining between them. CDR1 and CDR2 from the germline V gene are MNHNS and SASEGT. The CDR3 length is 15 residues. CDR3 amino acids: CASSEQGIGNEKLFF. For the CDR3, the DNA is TGTGCCAGCAGTGAACAGGGGATAGGTAATGAAAAACTGTTTTTT.

This clone was detected only a few times. The chain has TRBV4-2 and TRBJ1-1; D remains unclear. From germline, CDR1 is LGHNA and CDR2 YNFKEQ. The CDR3 is 16 amino acids. V dropped 1 base and J dropped 5 bases, with 17 bases sitting between them. The CDR3 bases are TGTGCCAGCAGCCAAGCCCCGGCAGCTCCTGGGACTGAAGCTTTCTTT. Its translation: CASSQAPAAPGTEAFF.

The chain recombines TRBV6-1 with TRBJ2-1; D not certain. Germline CDR1 reads MNHNS; CDR2 reads SASEGT. The CDR3 is 13 residues long. V was cut by 1 base and J by 13 bases, with 14 bases left in between. The CDR3 reads CASSEEGAIRQFF. Written as DNA, the CDR3 is TGTGCCAGCAGTGAAGAAGGAGCCATACGACAGTTCTTC.

This chain links TRBV19 with TRBJ1-6, with 7 bases identical to TRBD1. Germline loops: CDR1 LNHDA, CDR2 SQIVND (reference sequence). V lost 3 bases, J lost 10 bases, and 9 bases stayed unmatched. CDR3 length equals 15 residues. The CDR3 here is CASSMAGTARSPLHF. In DNA form, the CDR3 reads TGTGCCAGTAGTATGGCCGGGACAGCCAGGTCACCCCTCCACTTT.

This chain joins TRBV5-6 and TRBJ1-2; unclear D gene. Deletions cut 3 bases from V and 5 bases from J, with 5 bases between. The CDR3 is made up of 11 amino acids. Germline V gene data show CDR1 as SGHDT and CDR2 as YYEEEE. CDR3 nucleotides: TGTGCCAGCAGCTGGGCGTATGGCTACACCTTC. Protein product: CASSWAYGYTF.

This clone has just a few counts. At one end the junction does not follow the germline gene, possibly because of a read error. This chain's CDR3 is CASSISGTSGETQYF. The CDR3 coding sequence is TGTGCTAGCAGCATCTCCGGGACTAGCGGGGAGACCCAGTACTTC. The chain has TRBV7-7 and TRBJ2-5; 12 bases are a match to TRBD2. The CDR3 is 15 residues long. CDR1 and CDR2 (germline): SSHAT, FNYEAQ (reference sequence).

In its sample, this clone was seen once. The V gene is TRBV18, the J gene TRBJ1-5; 8 bases fit TRBD1. The V gene end was trimmed by 6 bases and the J gene end by 6 bases; junction bases not matched to a gene: 10. The CDR3 sequence is 15 residues long. Germline-derived CDR1 and CDR2 are KGHSH and LQKENI. Written as DNA, the CDR3 is TGTGCCAGCTCTCCTCAGGGGGCTGGTACTCAGCCCCAGCATTTT. Encoded protein: CASSPQGAGTQPQHF.

This clone was counted a few times. The rearrangement uses TRBV4-1 and TRBJ2-7; 8 nucleotides agree with TRBD1. This CDR3 comprises 15 residues. Per germline, CDR1 MGHRA and CDR2 YSYEKL. J lost 1 base, V lost 4 bases, and 6 bases had no gene match. The CDR3 here is CASSRRQGLSYEQYF. CDR3 in DNA: TGCGCCAGCAGCCGGAGACAGGGGCTTTCCTACGAGCAGTACTTC.

This clone was seen a few times. This sequence joins TRBV2 and TRBJ2-1; D possibly corresponds to TRBD1 (6 bases). Trimming cost V 6 bases and J 12 bases, with 12 bases left between them. Germline-derived CDR1 and CDR2 are SNHLY and FYNNEI. The CDR3 is 11 amino acids. The CDR3, as DNA: TGTGCCAGCAGAGGAGACAGGAGGCAGTTCTTC. It yields the protein CASRGDRRQFF. Combining the CDR3 with reference TRBV2 and TRBJ2-1 gives the whole variable domain EPEVTQTPSHQVTQMGQEVILRCVPISNHLYFYWYRQILGQKVEFLVSFYNNEISEKSEIFDDQFSVERPDGSNFTLKIRSTKLEDSAMYFCASRGDRRQFFGPGTRLTVL.